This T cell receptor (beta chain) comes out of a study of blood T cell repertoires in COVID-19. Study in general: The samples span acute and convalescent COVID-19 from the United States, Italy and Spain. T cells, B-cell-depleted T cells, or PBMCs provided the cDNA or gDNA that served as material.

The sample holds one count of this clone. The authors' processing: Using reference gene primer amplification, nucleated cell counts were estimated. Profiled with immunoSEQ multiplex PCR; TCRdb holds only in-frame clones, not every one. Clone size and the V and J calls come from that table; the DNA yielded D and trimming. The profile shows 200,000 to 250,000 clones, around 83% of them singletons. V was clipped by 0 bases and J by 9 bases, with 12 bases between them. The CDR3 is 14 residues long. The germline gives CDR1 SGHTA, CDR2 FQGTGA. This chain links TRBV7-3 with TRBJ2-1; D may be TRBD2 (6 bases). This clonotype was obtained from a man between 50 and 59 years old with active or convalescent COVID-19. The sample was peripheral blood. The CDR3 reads CASSLTSGGIEQFF. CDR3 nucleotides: TGTGCCAGCAGCTTAACGTCCGGCGGGATTGAGCAGTTCTTC.